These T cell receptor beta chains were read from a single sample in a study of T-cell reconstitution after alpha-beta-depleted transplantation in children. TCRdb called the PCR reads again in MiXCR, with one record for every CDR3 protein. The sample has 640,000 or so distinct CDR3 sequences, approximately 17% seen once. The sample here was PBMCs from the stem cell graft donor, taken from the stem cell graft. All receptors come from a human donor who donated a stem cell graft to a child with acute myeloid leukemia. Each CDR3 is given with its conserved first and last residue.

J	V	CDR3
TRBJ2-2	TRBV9	CASSVGAVNTGELFF
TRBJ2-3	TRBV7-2	CAIGQGPTDTQYF
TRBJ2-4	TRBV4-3	CASSHYLQGRINIQYF
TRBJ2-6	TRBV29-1	CSVELGEGPGANVLTF
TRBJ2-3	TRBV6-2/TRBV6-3	CASSPRGQGEDTQYF
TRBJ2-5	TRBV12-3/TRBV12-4	CASTLGGSKETQYF
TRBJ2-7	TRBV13	CASSLLSGASSPYEQYF
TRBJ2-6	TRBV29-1	CSVSTGYISGANVLTF
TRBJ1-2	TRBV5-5	CASSPMDTNYGYTF
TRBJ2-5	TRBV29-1	CSGSRLPSRGGQETQYF
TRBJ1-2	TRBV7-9	CASSLSPDSIIYGYTF
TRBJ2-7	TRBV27	CASSLADGASYEQYF
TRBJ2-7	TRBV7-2	CASSLLLGAYEQYF
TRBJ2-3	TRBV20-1	CSAEESQSTDTQYF
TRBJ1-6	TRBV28	CASSNEQGGEYNSPLHF